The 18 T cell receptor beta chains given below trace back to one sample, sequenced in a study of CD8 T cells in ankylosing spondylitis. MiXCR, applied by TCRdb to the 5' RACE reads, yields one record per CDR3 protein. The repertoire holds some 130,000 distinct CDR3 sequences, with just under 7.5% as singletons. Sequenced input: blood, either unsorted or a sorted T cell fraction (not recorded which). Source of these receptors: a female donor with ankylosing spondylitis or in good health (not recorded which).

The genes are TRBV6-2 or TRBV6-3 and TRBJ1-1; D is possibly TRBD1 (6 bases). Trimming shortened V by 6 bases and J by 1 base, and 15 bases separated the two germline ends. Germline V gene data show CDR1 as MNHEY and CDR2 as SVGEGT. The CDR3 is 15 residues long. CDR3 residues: CASSWSRGANTEAFF. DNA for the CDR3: TGTGCCAGCAGCTGGTCGAGGGGGGCGAACACTGAAGCTTTCTTT.

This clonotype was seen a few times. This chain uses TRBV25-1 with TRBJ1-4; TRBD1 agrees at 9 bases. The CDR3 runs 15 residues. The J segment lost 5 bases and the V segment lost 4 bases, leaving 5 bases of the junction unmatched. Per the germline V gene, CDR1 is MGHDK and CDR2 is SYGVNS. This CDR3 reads CASSVRQGENEKLFF. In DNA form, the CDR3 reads TGTGCCAGCAGTGTACGACAGGGGGAAAATGAAAAACTGTTTTTT.

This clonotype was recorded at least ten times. The DNA of the CDR3 is TGTGCCAGCAGTTTCCGGGAACTCCCGGGCACAGAGCAGTTCTTC. As protein: CASSFRELPGTEQFF. This chain links TRBV12-3 or TRBV12-4 with TRBJ2-1, with D possibly matching TRBD2 (5 bases). The length of the CDR3 is 15 residues. Trimming left V 3 bases short and J 10 bases short, with 19 bases between.

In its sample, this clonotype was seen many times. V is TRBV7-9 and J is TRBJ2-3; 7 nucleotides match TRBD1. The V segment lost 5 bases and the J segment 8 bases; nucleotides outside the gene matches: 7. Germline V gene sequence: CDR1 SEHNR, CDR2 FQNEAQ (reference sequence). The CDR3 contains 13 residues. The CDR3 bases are TGTGCCAGCAGCCGGGACAGCTTTGGTACGCAGTATTTT. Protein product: CASSRDSFGTQYF.

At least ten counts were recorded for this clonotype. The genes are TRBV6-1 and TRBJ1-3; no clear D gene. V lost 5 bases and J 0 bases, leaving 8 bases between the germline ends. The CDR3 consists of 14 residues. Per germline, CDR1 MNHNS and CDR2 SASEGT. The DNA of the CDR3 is TGTGCCAGCAGTCCCCCGGGCTCTGGAAACACCATATATTTT. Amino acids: CASSPPGSGNTIYF.

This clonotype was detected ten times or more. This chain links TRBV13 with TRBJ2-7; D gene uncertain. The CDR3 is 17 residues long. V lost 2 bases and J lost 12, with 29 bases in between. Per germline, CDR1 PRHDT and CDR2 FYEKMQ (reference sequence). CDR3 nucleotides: TGTGCCAGCAGCTTATGGCGCGTGGCCGACAAGGGCCAAGAAGTGTACTTC. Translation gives CASSLWRVADKGQEVYF. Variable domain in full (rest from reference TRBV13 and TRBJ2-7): AAGVIQSPRHLIKEKRETATLKCYPIPRHDTVYWYQQGPGQDPQFLISFYEKMQSDKGSIPDRFSAQQFSDYHSELNMSSLELGDSALYFCASSLWRVADKGQEVYFGPGTRLTVT.

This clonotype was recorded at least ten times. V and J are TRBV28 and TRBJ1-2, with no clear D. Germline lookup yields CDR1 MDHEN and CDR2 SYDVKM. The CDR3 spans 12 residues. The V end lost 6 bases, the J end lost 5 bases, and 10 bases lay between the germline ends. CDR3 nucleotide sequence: TGTGCCAGCAGCCCCCACGGGTATGGCTACACCTTC. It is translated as CASSPHGYGYTF.

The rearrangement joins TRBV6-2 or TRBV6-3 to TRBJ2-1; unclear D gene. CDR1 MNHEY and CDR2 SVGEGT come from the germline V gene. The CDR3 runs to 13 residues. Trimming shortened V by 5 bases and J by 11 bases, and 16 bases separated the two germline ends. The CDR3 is CASSADSEMKQFF. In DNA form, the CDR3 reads TGTGCCAGCAGTGCCGACTCAGAGATGAAGCAGTTCTTC.

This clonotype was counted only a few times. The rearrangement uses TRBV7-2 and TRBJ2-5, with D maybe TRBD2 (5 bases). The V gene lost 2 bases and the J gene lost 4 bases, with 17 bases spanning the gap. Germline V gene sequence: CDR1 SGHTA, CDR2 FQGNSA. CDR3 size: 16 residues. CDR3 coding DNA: TGTGCCAGCAGCTTAAAGCGGACGGAACTTGGAGAGACCCAGTACTTC. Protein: CASSLKRTELGETQYF.

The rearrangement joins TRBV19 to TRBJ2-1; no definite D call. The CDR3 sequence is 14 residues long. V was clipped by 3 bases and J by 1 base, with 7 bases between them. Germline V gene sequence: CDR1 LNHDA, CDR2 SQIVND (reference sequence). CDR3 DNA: TGTGCCAGTAGTATCGCCAGGTCCTACAATGAGCAGTTCTTC. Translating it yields CASSIARSYNEQFF.

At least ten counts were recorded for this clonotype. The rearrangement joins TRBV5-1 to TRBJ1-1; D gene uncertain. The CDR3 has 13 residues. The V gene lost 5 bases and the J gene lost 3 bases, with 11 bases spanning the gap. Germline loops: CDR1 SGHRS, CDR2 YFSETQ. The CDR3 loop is CASRIGADTEAFF. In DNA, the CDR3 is TGCGCCAGCAGAATAGGCGCCGACACTGAAGCTTTCTTT. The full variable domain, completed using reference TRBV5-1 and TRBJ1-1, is KAGVTQTPRYLIKTRGQQVTLSCSPISGHRSVSWYQQTPGQGLQFLFEYFSETQRNKGNFPGRFSGRQFSNSRSEMNVSTLELGDSALYLCASRIGADTEAFFGQGTRLTVV.

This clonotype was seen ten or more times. CDR3 residues: CSVDMGSYEQYF. The CDR3 DNA reads TGCAGCGTTGATATGGGGTCCTACGAGCAGTACTTC. The chain links TRBV29-1 to TRBJ2-7, with D hard to call. The V end lost 3 bases, the J end lost 1 base, and 7 bases lay between the germline ends. This CDR3 spans 12 amino acids. Germline V CDR1 and CDR2: SQVTM, ANQGSEA.

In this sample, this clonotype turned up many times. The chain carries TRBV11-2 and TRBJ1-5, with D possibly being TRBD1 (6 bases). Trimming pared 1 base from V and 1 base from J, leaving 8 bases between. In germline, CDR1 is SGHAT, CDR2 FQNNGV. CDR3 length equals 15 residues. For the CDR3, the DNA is TGTGCCAGCAGCTTAGGGGGGGCAAGCAATCAGCCCCAGCATTTT. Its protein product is CASSLGGASNQPQHF.

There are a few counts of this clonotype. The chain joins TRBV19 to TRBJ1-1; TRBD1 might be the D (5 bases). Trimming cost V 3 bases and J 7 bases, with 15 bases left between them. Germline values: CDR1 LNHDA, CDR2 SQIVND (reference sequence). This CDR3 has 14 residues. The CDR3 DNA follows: TGTGCCAGTAGTATTGTCCGGGGCAGGAGTGAAGCTTTCTTT. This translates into CASSIVRGRSEAFF. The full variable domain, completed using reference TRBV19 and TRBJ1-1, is DGGITQSPKYLFRKEGQNVTLSCEQNLNHDAMYWYRQDPGQGLRLIYYSQIVNDFQKGDIAEGYSVSREKKESFPLTVTSAQKNPTAFYLCASSIVRGRSEAFFGQGTRLTVV.

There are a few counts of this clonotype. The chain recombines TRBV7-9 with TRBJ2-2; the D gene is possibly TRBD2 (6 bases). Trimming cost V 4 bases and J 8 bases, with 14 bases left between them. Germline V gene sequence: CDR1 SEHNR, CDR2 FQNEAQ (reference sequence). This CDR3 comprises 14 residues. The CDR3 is CASSWDGRVGELFF. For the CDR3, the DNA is TGTGCCAGCAGCTGGGACGGGAGAGTAGGGGAGCTGTTTTTT.

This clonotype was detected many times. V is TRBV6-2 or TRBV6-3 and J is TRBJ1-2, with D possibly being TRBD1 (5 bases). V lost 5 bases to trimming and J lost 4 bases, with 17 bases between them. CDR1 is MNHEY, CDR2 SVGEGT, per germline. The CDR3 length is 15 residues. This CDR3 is CASSHPGRTSYGYTF. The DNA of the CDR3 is TGTGCCAGCAGTCACCCGGGACGGACTAGCTATGGCTACACCTTC.

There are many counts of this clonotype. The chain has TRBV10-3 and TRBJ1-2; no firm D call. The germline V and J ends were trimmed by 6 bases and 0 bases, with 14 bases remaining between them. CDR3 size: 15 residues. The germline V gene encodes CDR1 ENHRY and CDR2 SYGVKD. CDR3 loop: CAISAGTNTNYGYTF. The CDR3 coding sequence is TGTGCCATCAGCGCGGGCACGAATACTAACTATGGCTACACCTTC.

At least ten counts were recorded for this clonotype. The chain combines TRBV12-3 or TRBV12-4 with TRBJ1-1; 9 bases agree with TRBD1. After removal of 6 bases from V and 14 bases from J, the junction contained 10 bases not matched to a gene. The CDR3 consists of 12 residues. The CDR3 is CASRTPRDRVFF. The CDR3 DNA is TGTGCCAGCAGGACGCCTCGGGACAGGGTATTCTTT.